This TCR beta chain comes out of a study of post-analysis software for immune sequencing data. About the study: Relapsing-remitting, secondary progressive and progressive-relapsing forms made up the multiple sclerosis disease courses.

V was shortened by 6 bases and J by 2 bases, with 16 bases between the two germline ends. CDR1 is DFQATT, CDR2 SNEGSKA, per germline (reference sequence). The CDR3 sequence is 14 residues long. As for this clonotype: Its antigen is still unknown.

Study-level results: Among four or five TRBV segments more frequent in patients than controls were TRBV5-6, TRBV5-1 and TRBV20-1. Significantly lower normalized Chao1 diversity was found in patients with multiple sclerosis relative to controls.

Researchers reported that TCR beta cDNA libraries carried unique molecular identifiers. TCRdb processed the PCR reads anew with MiXCR; each CDR3 protein has one entry. The sample has about 810,000 distinct CDR3 sequences; approximately 53% are singletons. The sequencing input was blood. This TCR derives from a girl under 18 with multiple sclerosis. The chain carries TRBV20-1 and TRBJ2-5, with TRBD2 as a possible D gene (5 bases). The CDR3 DNA is TGCAGTGCAACGCTCGGGTCGGGACAAGAGACCCAGTACTTC. Its protein is CSATLGSGQETQYF.